The subject of this entry is one T cell receptor beta chain. The antigen remains unidentified. Pools of viral peptides were used by the ViraFEST assay to expand antigen-specific CD4+ T cells ahead of sequencing. CD4+ T cells were isolated after around 9 days of culture. The study found no prior SARS-CoV-2 infection in the vaccine recipients, who tested negative for nucleocapsid antibodies. Germline values: CDR1 SGHTA, CDR2 FQGNSA. The CDR3 extends over 11 amino acids. V lost 3 bases, J lost 7 bases, and 6 bases lay in between. This specimen belongs to a study of vaccination effects on CD4 cells after COVID-19. Study results and caveats: The study found marked clonal contraction of infection- and vaccine-induced clones late after vaccination. A shortage of convalescent patients and an absence of early post-infection timepoints characterized the study. The vaccine-induced clones of healthy vaccinees included only 1 of 255 that cross-reacted with common cold coronaviruses.

Profiled with immunoSEQ multiplex PCR; TCRdb holds only in-frame clones, not every one. The table includes tens of thousands of clones, 55% to 85% detected once. The chain is built from TRBV7-2 and TRBJ1-1; D gene unclear. Sequenced material: CD4+ T cells from PBMCs cultured with HCoV-OC43 spike peptides, taken before COVID-19 vaccination. Subset indicated: HCoV-OC43 spike overlapping peptide pool stimulation. This receptor was taken from a human donor who received a COVID-19 vaccine. The CDR3 here is CASSLGFEAFF. CDR3 nucleotides: TGTGCCAGCAGCTTGGGCTTTGAAGCTTTCTTT.